Described below is a single TCR beta chain sequence and its context. This clonotype was seen repeatedly, ten times or more. Its cognate antigen has yet to be identified. No base quality values were provided; no much bigger clone lies one nucleotide off. This sample is drawn from a study of CD8 T cells in ankylosing spondylitis (dated by TCRdb to the late 2010s). With respect to the entire study: The study set out to find disease-linked TCR variants by profiling T cell receptor beta repertoires in ankylosing spondylitis patients and healthy donors. In total, the full study cohort was made up of roughly 110 healthy donors and about two dozen ankylosing spondylitis patients. Peripheral blood samples were taken, and synovial fluid was additionally collected from ankylosing spondylitis patients. What the work shows at the level of the full study, not this receptor alone: A TCR beta motif of several highly homologous amino acid variants appeared characteristic of blood from ankylosing spondylitis patients. The disease-linked clones had a CD8+ phenotype and were found at relatively low frequencies in peripheral blood. Some motif variants had previously been reported in the synovial fluid and blood of reactive arthritis patients, which suggests shared mechanisms of disease initiation. The disease-linked clones were reported to be significantly enriched in matched synovial fluid samples from ankylosing spondylitis patients.

Instrument on record: Illumina HiSeq 2500. TCR beta libraries were prepared by quantitative 5'-RACE with molecular barcodes. Per the original workflow: A new computational method based on a probabilistic model of VDJ rearrangement was used to identify disease-linked TCR variants. The public reads were quality trimmed at Q25 with fastp and then assembled into clones with MiXCR by TCRdb, keeping productive beta chains. Rows are combined by CDR3 protein, so each entry shows the most common genes and DNA. TCRdb assigned the V and J calls; the authors' analysis was not used. This sample gives around 490,000 distinct CDR3 sequences in total; roughly 5.3% of them show up just once. 3.5% of the sample is held by the ten biggest clonotypes. Cut back by 8 bases and 6 bases, the V and J ends lie 11 bases apart. CDR3 length: 12 amino acids, cysteine to phenylalanine. Of all the DNA, just the CDR3 is kept, 36 bases in frame from base 1. Based on the germline V gene, the CDR1 and CDR2 sequences are MNHEY and SVGEGT.

This sequence originates from a male donor with ankylosing spondylitis. The rearrangement joined TRBV6-2 or TRBV6-3 to TRBJ1-5, with TRBD1 as a weak D call on 6 bases. Sequencing used blood, either unsorted or a sorted T cell fraction (not recorded which). The CDR3 region has the sequence CASGGAGQPQHF. In nucleotide form, the sequence is TGTGCCAGCGGGGGGGCCGGTCAGCCCCAGCATTTT.